This passage covers 9 T cell receptor beta chains from one sample sequenced in a study of T cells after yellow fever vaccination. A single record per CDR3 protein comes from TCRdb applying MiXCR to the 5' RACE reads. Here the sample spans around 400,000 distinct CDR3 sequences, 9.5% to 13% being singletons. The specimen comprised PBMCs, sampled on the day of the first yellow fever vaccination. The receptor source for this set is a man between 18 and 35 years old who received the YFV17D yellow fever vaccine.

The table lists this clonotype with a few counts. The chain links TRBV5-1 to TRBJ2-7; D ambiguous. This CDR3 has 13 amino acids. Between the trimmed V and J ends, which lost 0 bases and 8 bases, there was a span of 12 bases. Germline CDR1 reads SGHRS; CDR2 reads YFSETQ. The CDR3 nucleotides are TGCGCCAGCAGCTTGGCCGCAAGTGGTAAGCAGTACTTC. Translation gives CASSLAASGKQYF.

This clonotype has just a few counts. V is TRBV10-2 and J is TRBJ2-7; D uncertain. The CDR3 contains 11 residues. Germline loops: CDR1 WSHSY, CDR2 SAAADI. V was trimmed by 5 bases and J by 7 bases, leaving 9 bases between them. CDR3 bases: TGCGCCAGCAGTAATAGTTGGGAGCAGTACTTC. This codes for CASSNSWEQYF.

In its sample, this clonotype was seen many times. The rearrangement uses TRBV7-2 and TRBJ1-6, with TRBD1 identical over 8 bases. V trimming: 5 bases; J trimming: 7 bases; junction bases outside the gene matches: 4. The CDR3 spans 14 residues. The germline V gene has CDR1 SGHTA and CDR2 FQGNSA. CDR3: CASSTRQGNSPLHF. In nucleotides, the CDR3 is TGTGCCAGCAGCACCCGACAGGGGAATTCACCCCTCCACTTT.

The chain is built from TRBV28 and TRBJ2-7, with D perhaps given as TRBD1 or TRBD2 (5 bases each). The CDR3 length is 14 residues. V shed 7 bases and J shed 3 bases, with 16 bases lying between them. Germline V CDR1 and CDR2: MDHEN, SYDVKM. The CDR3 protein is CASTRSGGFYEQYV. CDR3 nucleotides: TGTGCCAGCACTAGGAGTGGGGGTTTCTACGAGCAGTACGTC.

CDR3 loop: CASSLAWETQYF. In DNA, the CDR3 is TGTGCCAGCAGCTTAGCGTGGGAGACCCAGTACTTC. The chain carries TRBV7-6 and TRBJ2-5; D unclear. Germline assignment: CDR1 SGHVS and CDR2 FNYEAQ. CDR3 length equals 12 residues. V lost 0 bases and J 5 bases, leaving 4 bases between the germline ends.

This clonotype showed up just a few times. The chain combines TRBV12-3 or TRBV12-4 with TRBJ2-2; 14 bases match TRBD2. There are 18 residues in the CDR3. CDR3 protein: CTISSGLAGGSNTGELFF. The CDR3 bases are TGTACCATCAGCTCCGGACTAGCGGGGGGCTCGAACACCGGGGAGCTGTTTTTT.

The chain couples TRBV27 to TRBJ1-6, with D perhaps TRBD1 (6 bases). The CDR3 extends over 17 amino acids. The germline V gene encodes CDR1 MNHEY and CDR2 SMNVEV (reference sequence). V shed 2 bases and J shed 7 bases, with 18 bases lying between them. The CDR3 DNA is TGTGCCAGCAGTTTAGAGGGGCCGGGGGGCGGCAATTCACCCCTCCACTTT. This codes for CASSLEGPGGGNSPLHF.

This clonotype was detected only a few times. V is TRBV29-1 and J is TRBJ1-1; TRBD1 matches 8 bases. The ends lost 7 bases at V and 5 bases at J; junction bases unmatched: 6. The CDR3 is made up of 12 amino acids. CDR1 SQVTM and CDR2 ANQGSEA come from the germline V gene. In DNA, the CDR3 is TGCAGCGGTCAGGACAGGGCTACTGAAGCTTTCTTT. It is translated as CSGQDRATEAFF.

The chain uses TRBV9 and TRBJ2-1; 7 bases align to TRBD2. The CDR3 consists of 14 residues. Germline-derived CDR1 and CDR2 are SGDLS and YYNGEE. The V segment lost 4 bases and the J segment 7 bases; nucleotides outside the gene matches: 8. DNA for the CDR3: TGTGCCAGCAGCTCGGGGGGTGTTAGGAATGAGCAGTTCTTC. This encodes CASSSGGVRNEQFF.